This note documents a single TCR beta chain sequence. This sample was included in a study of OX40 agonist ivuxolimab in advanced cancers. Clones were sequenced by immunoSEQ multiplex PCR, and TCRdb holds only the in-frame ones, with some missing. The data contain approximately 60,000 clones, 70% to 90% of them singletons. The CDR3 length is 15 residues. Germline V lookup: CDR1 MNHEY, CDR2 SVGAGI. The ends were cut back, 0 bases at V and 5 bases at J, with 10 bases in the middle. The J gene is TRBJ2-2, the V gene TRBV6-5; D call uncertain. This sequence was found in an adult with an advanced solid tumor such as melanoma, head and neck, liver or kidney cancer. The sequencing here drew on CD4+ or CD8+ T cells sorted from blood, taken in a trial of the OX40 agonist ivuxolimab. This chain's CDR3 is CASSYSAYWTGELFF. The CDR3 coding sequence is TGTGCCAGCAGTTACTCGGCGTATTGGACCGGGGAGCTGTTTTTT.